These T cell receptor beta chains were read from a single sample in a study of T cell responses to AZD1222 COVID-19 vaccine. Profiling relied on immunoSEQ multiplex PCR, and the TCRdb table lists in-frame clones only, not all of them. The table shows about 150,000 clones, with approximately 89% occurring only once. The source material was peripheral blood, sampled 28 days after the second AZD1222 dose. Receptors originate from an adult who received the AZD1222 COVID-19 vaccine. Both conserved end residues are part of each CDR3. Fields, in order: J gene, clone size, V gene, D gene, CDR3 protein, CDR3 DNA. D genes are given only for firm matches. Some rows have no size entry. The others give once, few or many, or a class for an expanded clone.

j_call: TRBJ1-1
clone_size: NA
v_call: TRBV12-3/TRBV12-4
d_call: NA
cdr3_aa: CASSLGDTEAFF
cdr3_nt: TGTGCCAGCAGTCTCGGGGACACTGAAGCTTTCTTT

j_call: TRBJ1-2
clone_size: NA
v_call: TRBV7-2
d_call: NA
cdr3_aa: CASSLGALDTRRTNYGYTF
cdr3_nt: TGTGCCAGCAGCTTAGGTGCCCTGGACACACGCCGGACTAACTATGGCTACACCTTC

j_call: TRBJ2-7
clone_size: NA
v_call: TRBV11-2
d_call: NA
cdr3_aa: CASSLGKGQGLSQYF
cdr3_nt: TGTGCCAGCAGCTTAGGCAAAGGGCAGGGGCTGAGCCAGTACTTC

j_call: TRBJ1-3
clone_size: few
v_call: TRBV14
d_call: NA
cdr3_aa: CASSPRTASGNTIYF
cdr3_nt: TGTGCCAGCAGCCCTCGGACGGCGTCGGGAAACACCATATATTTT

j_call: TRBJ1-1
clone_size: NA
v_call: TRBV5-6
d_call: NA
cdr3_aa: CASSLALGTSNTEAFF
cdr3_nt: TGTGCCAGCAGCTTGGCGCTTGGGACATCGAACACTGAAGCTTTCTTT

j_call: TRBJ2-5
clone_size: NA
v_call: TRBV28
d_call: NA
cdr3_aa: CASTPVGRGRQMETQYF
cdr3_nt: TGTGCCAGCACCCCGGTGGGACGGGGCCGTCAAATGGAGACCCAGTACTTC

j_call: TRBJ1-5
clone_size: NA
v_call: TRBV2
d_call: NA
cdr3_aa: CASSKGRGGLIEGNQPQHF
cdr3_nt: TGTGCCAGCAGTAAAGGTCGAGGGGGTTTAATTGAAGGCAATCAGCCCCAGCATTTT

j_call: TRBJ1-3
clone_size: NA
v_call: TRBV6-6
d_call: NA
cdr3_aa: CASSYSFGTPGNTIYF
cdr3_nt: TGTGCCAGCAGTTACTCGTTCGGCACTCCGGGAAACACCATATATTTT

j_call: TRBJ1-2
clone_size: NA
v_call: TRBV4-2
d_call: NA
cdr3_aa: CASSQDRGRPSYTF
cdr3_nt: TGTGCCAGCAGCCAAGATCGAGGAAGGCCGAGCTACACCTTC

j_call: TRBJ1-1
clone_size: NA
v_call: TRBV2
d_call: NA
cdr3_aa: CASSEIGGGDTEAFF
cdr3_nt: TGTGCCAGCAGTGAAATTGGAGGAGGGGACACTGAAGCTTTCTTT

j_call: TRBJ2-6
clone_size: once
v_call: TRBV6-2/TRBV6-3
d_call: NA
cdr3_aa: CASSWTSSGANVLTF
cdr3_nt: TGTGCCAGCAGTTGGACATCCTCTGGGGCCAACGTCCTGACTTTC

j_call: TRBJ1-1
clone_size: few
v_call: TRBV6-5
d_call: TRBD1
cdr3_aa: CAVQTGGTEAFF
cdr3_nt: TGTGCCGTTCAGACAGGGGGAACTGAAGCTTTCTTT

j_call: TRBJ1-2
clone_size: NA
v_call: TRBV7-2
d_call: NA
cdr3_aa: CASSFGGSDYGYTF
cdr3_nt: TGTGCCAGCAGCTTCGGGGGCTCGGACTATGGCTACACCTTC

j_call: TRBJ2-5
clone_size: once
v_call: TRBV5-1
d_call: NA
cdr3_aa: CASSLLGRQQETQYF
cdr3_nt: TGCGCCAGCAGCTTACTGGGTCGGCAGCAAGAGACCCAGTACTTC

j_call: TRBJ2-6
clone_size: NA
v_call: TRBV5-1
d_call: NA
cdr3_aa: CASSPKVGQYSGANVLTF
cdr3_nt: TGCGCCAGCAGCCCCAAGGTGGGCCAGTACTCTGGGGCCAACGTCCTGACTTTC

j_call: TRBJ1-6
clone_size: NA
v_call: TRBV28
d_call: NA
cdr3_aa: CASSISRSRDPSVPLHF
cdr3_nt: TGTGCCAGCAGCATTAGTAGATCCCGGGACCCCTCCGTCCCCCTCCACTTT

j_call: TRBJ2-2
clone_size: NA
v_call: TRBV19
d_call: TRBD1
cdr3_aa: CASTEQGANTGELFF
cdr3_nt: TGTGCCAGTACAGAACAGGGGGCGAACACCGGGGAGCTGTTTTTT

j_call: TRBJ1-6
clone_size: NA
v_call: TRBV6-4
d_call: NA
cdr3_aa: CASSALQGNSPLHF
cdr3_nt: TGTGCCAGCAGTGCTCTACAGGGTAATTCACCCCTCCACTTT

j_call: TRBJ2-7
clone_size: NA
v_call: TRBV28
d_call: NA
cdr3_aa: CASSPSGAGSAYEQYF
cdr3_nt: TGTGCCAGCAGTCCGTCGGGTGCTGGGAGCGCCTACGAGCAGTACTTC

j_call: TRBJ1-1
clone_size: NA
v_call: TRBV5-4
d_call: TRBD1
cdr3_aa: CASSLVGGIAVEAFF
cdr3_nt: TGTGCCAGCAGCTTGGTAGGGGGCATCGCCGTTGAAGCTTTCTTT

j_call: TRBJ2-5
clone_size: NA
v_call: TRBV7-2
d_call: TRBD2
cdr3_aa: CASRKREGRETQYF
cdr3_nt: TGTGCCAGCCGGAAGCGGGAGGGCCGAGAGACCCAGTACTTC

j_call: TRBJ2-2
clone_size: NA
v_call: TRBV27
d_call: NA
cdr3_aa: CATHKRDSANTGELFF
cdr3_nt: TGTGCCACACACAAGCGGGACAGCGCGAACACCGGGGAGCTGTTTTTT

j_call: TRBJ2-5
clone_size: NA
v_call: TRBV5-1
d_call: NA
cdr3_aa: CASSLAPLLHQETQYF
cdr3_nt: TGCGCCAGCAGCTTGGCCCCCCTCTTGCACCAAGAGACCCAGTACTTC

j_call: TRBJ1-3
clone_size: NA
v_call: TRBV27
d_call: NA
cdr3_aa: CASSYQRSGNTIYF
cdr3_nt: TGTGCCAGCAGTTACCAGCGCTCTGGAAACACCATATATTTT

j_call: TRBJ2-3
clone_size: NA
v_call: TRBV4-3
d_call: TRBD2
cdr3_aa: CASSQDILGGSPTDTQYF
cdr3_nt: TGCGCCAGCAGCCAAGATATCCTGGGGGGGTCTCCCACAGATACGCAGTATTTT

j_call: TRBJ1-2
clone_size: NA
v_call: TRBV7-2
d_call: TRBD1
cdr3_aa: CASSPRTGGRANYGYTF
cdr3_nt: TGTGCCAGCAGCCCTAGGACAGGGGGACGAGCTAACTATGGCTACACCTTC

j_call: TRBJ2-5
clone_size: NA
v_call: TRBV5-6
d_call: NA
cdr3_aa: CASSLAGAFGETQYF
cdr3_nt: TGTGCCAGCAGCTTGGCTGGGGCCTTTGGGGAGACCCAGTACTTC

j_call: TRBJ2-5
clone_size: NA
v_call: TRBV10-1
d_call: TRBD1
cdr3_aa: CATKTGGKETQYF
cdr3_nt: TGCGCCACCAAAACAGGGGGCAAGGAGACCCAGTACTTC

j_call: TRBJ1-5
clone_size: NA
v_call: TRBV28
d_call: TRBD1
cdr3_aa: CASRKTGGVNQPQHF
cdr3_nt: TGTGCCAGCAGGAAGACAGGGGGGGTTAATCAGCCCCAGCATTTT

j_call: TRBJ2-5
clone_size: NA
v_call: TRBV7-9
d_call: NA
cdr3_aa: CASSLVGGEKETQYF
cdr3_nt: TGTGCCAGCAGCTTAGTAGGAGGCGAGAAAGAGACCCAGTACTTC

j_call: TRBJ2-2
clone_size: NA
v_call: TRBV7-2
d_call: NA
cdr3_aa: CASSLSGHNTGELFF
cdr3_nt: TGTGCCAGCAGCTTGTCTGGACACAACACCGGGGAGCTGTTTTTT

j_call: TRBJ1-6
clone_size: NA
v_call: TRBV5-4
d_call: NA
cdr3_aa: CASSPDRRGDSPLHF
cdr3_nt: TGTGCCAGCAGCCCTGACAGGCGGGGGGATTCACCCCTCCACTTT

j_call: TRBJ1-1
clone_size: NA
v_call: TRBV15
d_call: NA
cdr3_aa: CATSREGPARTNTEAFF
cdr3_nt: TGTGCCACCAGCAGAGAAGGGCCAGCCCGAACGAACACTGAAGCTTTCTTT

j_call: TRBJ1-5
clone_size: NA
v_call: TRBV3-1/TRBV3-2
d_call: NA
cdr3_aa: CASSWGRDQPQHF
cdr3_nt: TGTGCCAGCAGTTGGGGGCGTGATCAGCCCCAGCATTTT

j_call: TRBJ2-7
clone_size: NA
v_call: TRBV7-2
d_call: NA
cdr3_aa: CASSLNSIGEQYF
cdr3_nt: TGTGCCAGCAGCCTAAACTCGATCGGGGAGCAGTACTTC

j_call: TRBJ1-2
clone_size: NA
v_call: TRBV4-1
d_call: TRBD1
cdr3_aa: CASSQDSGGLWYGYTF
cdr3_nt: TGCGCCAGCAGCCAAGACTCAGGGGGCTTATGGTATGGCTACACCTTC

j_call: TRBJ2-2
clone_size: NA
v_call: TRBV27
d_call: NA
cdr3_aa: CASSLTGTGELFF
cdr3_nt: TGTGCCAGCAGTTTAACGGGCACCGGGGAGCTGTTTTTT

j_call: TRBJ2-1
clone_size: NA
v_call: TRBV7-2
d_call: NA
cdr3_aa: CASSFGTQYNEQFF
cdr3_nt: TGTGCCAGCAGCTTCGGAACACAATACAATGAGCAGTTCTTC

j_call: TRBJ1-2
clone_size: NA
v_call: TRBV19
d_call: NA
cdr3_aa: CASTPQGYGYTF
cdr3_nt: TGTGCCAGTACCCCCCAGGGCTATGGCTACACCTTC

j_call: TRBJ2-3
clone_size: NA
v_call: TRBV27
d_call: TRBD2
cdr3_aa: CASSSPSGRSTDTQYF
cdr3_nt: TGTGCCAGCAGTTCTCCTAGCGGACGAAGCACAGATACGCAGTATTTT

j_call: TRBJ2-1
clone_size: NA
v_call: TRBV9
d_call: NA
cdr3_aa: CASSVAMGPNEQFF
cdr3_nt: TGTGCCAGCAGCGTAGCGATGGGTCCCAATGAGCAGTTCTTC

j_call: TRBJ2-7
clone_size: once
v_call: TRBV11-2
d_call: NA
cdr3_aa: CASSLGQVFSYEQYF
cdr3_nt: TGTGCCAGCAGCTTAGGCCAGGTTTTCTCCTACGAGCAGTACTTC

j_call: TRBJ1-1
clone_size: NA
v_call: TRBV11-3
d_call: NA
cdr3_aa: CASSLGSGTEAFF
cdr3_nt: TGTGCCAGCAGCCTGGGCAGCGGGACTGAAGCTTTCTTT

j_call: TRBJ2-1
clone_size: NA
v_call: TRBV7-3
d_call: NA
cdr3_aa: CASSTTGGYNEQFF
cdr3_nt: TGTGCCAGCAGCACGACCGGTGGCTACAATGAGCAGTTCTTC

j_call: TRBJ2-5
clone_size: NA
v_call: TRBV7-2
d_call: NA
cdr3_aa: CASSLSASYFGETQYF
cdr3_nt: NA

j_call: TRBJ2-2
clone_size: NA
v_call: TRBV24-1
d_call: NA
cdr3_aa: CATSDRRTTANTGELFF
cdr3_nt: TGTGCCACCAGTGATCGCCGGACCACAGCGAACACCGGGGAGCTGTTTTTT

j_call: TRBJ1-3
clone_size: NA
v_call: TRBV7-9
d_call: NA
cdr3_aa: CASRDPRLGNTIYF
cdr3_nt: TGTGCCAGCAGGGATCCCCGCCTAGGAAACACCATATATTTT

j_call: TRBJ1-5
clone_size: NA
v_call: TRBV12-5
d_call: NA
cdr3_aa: CASGLAGYGQPQHF
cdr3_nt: TGTGCTAGTGGTTTGGCAGGGTATGGCCAGCCCCAGCATTTT

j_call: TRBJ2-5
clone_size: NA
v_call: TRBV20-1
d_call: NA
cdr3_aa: CSARQETQYF
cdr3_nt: TGCAGTGCCCGGCAAGAGACCCAGTACTTC

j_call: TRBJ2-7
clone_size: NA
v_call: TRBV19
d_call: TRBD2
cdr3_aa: CASSNSWTSGSSSYEQYF
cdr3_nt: TGTGCCAGTAGTAACTCTTGGACTAGCGGGTCCAGCTCCTACGAGCAGTACTTC